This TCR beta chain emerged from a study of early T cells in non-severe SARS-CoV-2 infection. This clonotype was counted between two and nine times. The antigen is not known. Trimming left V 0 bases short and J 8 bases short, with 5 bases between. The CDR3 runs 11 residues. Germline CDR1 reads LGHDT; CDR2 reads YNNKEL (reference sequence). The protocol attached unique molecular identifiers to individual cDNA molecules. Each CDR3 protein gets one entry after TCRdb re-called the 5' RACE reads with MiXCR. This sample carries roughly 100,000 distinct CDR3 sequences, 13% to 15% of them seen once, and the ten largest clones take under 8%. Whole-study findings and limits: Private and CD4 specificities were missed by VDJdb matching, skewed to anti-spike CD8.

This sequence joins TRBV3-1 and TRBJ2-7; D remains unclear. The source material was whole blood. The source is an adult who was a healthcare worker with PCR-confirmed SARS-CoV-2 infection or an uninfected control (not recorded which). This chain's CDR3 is CASSQEGQQYF. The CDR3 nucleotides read TGTGCCAGCAGCCAAGAAGGACAGCAGTACTTC.